The clone carrying this T cell receptor beta chain was seen ten or more times. The antigen remains unidentified. The data belong to a study of metastatic and nonmetastatic thyroid tumors. For the study at large: From malignant and benign thyroid patients, repertoires in blood and in tumor or nodule tissue were compared. Findings and caveats of the study: Compared with benign nodules, malignant thyroid tumors were reported to have significantly higher TCR beta diversity in both blood and tumor.

No treatment of any kind had been given to any patient before thyroid surgery. This CDR3 is 15 amino acids long. Deletions cut 5 bases from V and 2 bases from J, with 16 bases between. The authors' processing: It was from CDR3 differences across clinicopathological groups that a distant-metastasis classifier for papillary thyroid cancer was built. With MiXCR, TCRdb reprocessed the PCR reads. For this entry, the V and J calls and clone size follow TCRdb and not the study's own pipeline. The data show 84,000 or so clones, with less than 10% seen just once and around 8.5% held by the top ten. The receptor was derived from a female donor with papillary thyroid cancer or a benign thyroid nodule (not recorded which). Some clones in this sample may be carry-over from other donors' samples. The rearrangement joins TRBV12-3 or TRBV12-4 to TRBJ2-7; tentatively, D is TRBD1 or TRBD2 (5 bases each). Input material: blood. CDR3 DNA sequence: TGTGCCAGCAGTCAGGTCCGGGACGGAGCCTACGAGCAGTACTTC. This translates into CASSQVRDGAYEQYF.